This T cell receptor beta chain originates from a study of CXCR3-negative and CXCR3-positive naive CD8 T cells. Points from the study as a whole: Naive subsets were similarly diverse, while memory CD8+ repertoires were much less diverse. In CXCR3-positive naive cells, the TRB CDR3s were more hydrophobic than in CXCR3-negative naive cells. In naive cells, CXCR3-negative and CXCR3-positive subsets had similar TRBV-TRBJ usage; memory cells differed.

UMI-labeled 5' RACE TRB cDNA libraries were prepared from the cells. No DNA is given; TCRdb re-called the 5' RACE reads and lists each CDR3 protein once. The sample data list under 110,000 distinct CDR3 sequences. About this clonotype: Its specificity is not known.

CDR3 size: 13 residues. Germline loops: CDR1 SQVTM, CDR2 ANQGSEA. The sequencing sample was made of naive CXCR3+ CD8+ T cells from blood. Subset described: CD45RO-CCR7+CD27+CD95- naive CD8+ T cells expressing CXCR3 (TNR3+). The genes are TRBV29-1 and TRBJ2-3; TCRdb calls TRBD1, which cannot be checked without DNA. This TCR was sampled from a human donor in good health. Some clones in this sample may be carry-over from other donors' samples. The CDR3 here is CSVVGGFTDTQYF.